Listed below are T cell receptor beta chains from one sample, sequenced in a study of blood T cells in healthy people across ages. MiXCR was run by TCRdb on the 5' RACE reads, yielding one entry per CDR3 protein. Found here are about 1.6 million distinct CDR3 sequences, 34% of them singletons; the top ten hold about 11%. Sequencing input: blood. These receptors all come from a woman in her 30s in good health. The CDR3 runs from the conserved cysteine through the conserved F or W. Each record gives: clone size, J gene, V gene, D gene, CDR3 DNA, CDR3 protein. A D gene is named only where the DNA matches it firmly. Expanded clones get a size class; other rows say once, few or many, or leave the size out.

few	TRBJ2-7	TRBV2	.	TGTGCCAGCAAAGGGTGGGGGTACGAGCAGTACTTC	CASKGWGYEQYF
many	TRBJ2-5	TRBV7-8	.	TGTGCCAGCAGCTTAGGGTTTGGGGCATCGAGGCAGTACTTC	CASSLGFGASRQYF
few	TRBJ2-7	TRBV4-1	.	TGCGCCAGCAGCCTTCGGCAGGGGACCTACGAGCAGTGCTTC	CASSLRQGTYEQCF
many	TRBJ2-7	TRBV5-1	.	TGCGCCAGCAGCCCTACCACGACTCAGTACGAGCAGTACTTC	CASSPTTTQYEQYF
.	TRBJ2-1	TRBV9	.	TGTGCCAGCAGCGGCTGGCCGACCCCCTACAATGAGCAGTTCTTC	CASSGWPTPYNEQFF
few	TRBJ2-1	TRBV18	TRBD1	TGTGCCAGCTCATCCACGGGACAGGGGTCCTACAATGAGCAGTTCTTC	CASSSTGQGSYNEQFF
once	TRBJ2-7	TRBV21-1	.	TGTGCCAGCACTACGGGGCACTCCTACGAGCAGTACTTC	CASTTGHSYEQYF
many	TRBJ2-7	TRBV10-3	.	TGTGCCATCAGCTCGGGACTTTCCTACGAGCAGTACTTC	CAISSGLSYEQYF
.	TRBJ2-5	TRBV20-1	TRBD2	TGCAGTGCTAGAGAGCGGGAGGGCCTATACGGGCAGTACTTC	CSAREREGLYGQYF
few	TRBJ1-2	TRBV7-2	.	TGTGCCAGCAGCTGGGCTGAATATGGCTACACCTTC	CASSWAEYGYTF